This T cell receptor beta chain comes out of a study of metastatic and nonmetastatic thyroid tumors (dated by TCRdb to 2020 to 2022). Study-wide context: For patients with malignant and with benign thyroid disease, the researchers compared repertoires between peripheral blood samples and tumor or nodule tissue samples.

This clone was found many times. It has no known antigen specificity. No base quality information exists; no much larger clone differs at one position. CDR1 and CDR2 were assigned from the germline V gene (reference sequence) as SEHNR and FQNEAQ. The CDR3 runs 15 residues from the cysteine to the phenylalanine. Just CDR3 DNA is preserved here, 45 bases in frame from base 1. V loses 3 bases of germline sequence and J loses 5 bases, and the interval between the two ends is 13 bases. General study outcomes and caveats: In both blood and tumor samples, TCR beta diversity was reported to be significantly higher in malignant tumors than in benign nodules.

The protocol used for the library was PCR. Sequencing was performed on an Illumina HiSeq 4000. High-throughput sequencing was used to profile the TCR beta-chain CDR3 region of every patient. Turning to the authors' computational methods: A classifier to discriminate distant-metastatic papillary thyroid cancer patients was built from CDR3 differences across clinicopathological groups. Repertoire diversity was assessed with the Shannon index, and tumor-blood repertoire similarity with the Morisita-Horn index. TCRdb reprocessing: public reads trimmed at Q25 with fastp, clones called with MiXCR, in-frame beta chains kept. TCRdb's processing, not the authors' own work, is the source of the V and J calls. The sample profile shows tens of thousands of clones; about 12% of them were found once. 7% to 9.5% of the sample is held by the ten biggest clonotypes. No treatment had been received by any patient before thyroid surgery. Using T-cell receptor beta sequencing, the researchers looked back retrospectively at clinical samples from patients, gathered between the early 2010s and the late 2010s.

This receptor was identified in a male donor with papillary thyroid cancer or a benign thyroid nodule (not recorded which). Some clones in this sample may be carry-over from other donors' samples. The sequencing input was blood. The rearranged segments are TRBV7-9 and TRBJ2-2, with the identity of the D gene unclear. The base sequence is TGTGCCAGCAGCTTGTTGTTAGGGAAAACCGGGGAGCTGTTTTTT. Its amino acids are CASSLLLGKTGELFF.